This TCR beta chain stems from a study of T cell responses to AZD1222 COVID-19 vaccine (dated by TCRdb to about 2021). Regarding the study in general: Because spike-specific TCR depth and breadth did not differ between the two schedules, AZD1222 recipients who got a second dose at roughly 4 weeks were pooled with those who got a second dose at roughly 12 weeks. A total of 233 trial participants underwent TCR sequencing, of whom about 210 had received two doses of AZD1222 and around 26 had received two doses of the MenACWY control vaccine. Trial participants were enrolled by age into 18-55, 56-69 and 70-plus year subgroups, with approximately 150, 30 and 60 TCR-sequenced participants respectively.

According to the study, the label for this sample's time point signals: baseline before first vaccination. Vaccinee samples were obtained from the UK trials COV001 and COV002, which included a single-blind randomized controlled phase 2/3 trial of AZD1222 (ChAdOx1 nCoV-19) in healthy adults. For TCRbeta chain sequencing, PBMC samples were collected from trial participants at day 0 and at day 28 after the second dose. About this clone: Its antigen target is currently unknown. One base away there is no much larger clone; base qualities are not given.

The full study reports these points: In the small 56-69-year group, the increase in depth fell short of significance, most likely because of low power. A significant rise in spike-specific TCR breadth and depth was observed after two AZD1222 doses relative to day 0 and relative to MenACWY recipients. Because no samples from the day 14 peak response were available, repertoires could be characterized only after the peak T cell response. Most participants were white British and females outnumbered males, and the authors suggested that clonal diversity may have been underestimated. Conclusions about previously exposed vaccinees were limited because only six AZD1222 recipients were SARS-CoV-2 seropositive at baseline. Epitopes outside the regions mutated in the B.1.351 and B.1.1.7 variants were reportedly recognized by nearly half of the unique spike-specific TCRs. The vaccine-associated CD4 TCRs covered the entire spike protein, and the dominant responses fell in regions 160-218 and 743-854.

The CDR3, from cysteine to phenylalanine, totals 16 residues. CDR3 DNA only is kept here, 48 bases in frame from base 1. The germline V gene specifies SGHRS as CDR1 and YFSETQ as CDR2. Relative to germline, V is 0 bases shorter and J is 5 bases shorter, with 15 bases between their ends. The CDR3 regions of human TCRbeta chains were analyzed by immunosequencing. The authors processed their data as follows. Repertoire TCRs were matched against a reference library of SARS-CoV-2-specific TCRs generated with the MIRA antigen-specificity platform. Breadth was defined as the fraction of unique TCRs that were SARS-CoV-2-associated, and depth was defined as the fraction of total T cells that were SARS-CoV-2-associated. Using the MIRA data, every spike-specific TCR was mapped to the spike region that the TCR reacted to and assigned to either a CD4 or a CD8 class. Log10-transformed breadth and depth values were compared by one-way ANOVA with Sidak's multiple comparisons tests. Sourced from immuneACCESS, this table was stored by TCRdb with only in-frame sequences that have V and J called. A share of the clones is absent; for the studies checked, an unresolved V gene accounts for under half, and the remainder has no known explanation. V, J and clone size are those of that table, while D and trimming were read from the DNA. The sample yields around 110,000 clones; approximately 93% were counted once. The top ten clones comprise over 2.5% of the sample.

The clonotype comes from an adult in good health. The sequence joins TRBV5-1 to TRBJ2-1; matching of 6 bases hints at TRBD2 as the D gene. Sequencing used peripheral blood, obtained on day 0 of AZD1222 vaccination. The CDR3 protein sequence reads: CASSLGGTSINNEQFF. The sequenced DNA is TGCGCCAGCAGCTTGGGGGGGACTTCTATTAACAATGAGCAGTTCTTC.